This T cell receptor (beta chain) was documented in a study of human T cells and chemical hapten exposure. Looking at the study overall: Skin on the upper inner arm, approximately 2 cm by approximately 2 cm in size, was sensitized with 2% DPC.

Indicated time point: patch test 3, about 24 weeks after DPC sensitization. The treatment is: therapeutic diphenylcyclopropenone sensitization with weekly scalp DPC. Alopecia patients between 18 and 70 years old and suitable for DPC were used as donors. This clonotype was counted a few times. Looked up from germline, CDR1 is SGHTA and CDR2 is FQGNSA. CDR3 length equals 13 residues. Trimming removed 0 bases at V and 10 bases at J, with 9 bases between. The library tagged each cDNA molecule with unique molecular identifiers. TCRdb recomputed calls from the RACE reads with MiXCR, one row per CDR3 protein. The data hold 150,000 to 200,000 distinct CDR3 sequences, with about a quarter observed a single time.

The specimen comprised whole blood, sampled in connection with sensitization to the hapten diphenylcyclopropenone (DPC). The rearrangement joins TRBV7-2 to TRBJ1-4; D remains unclear. This receptor was identified in a young woman with alopecia areata. Some clones in this sample may be carry-over from other donors' samples. The CDR3 here is CASSLAGTGKLFF. CDR3 nucleotides: TGTGCCAGCAGCTTAGCGGGAACCGGAAAACTGTTTTTT.